These 32 T cell receptor beta chains share one sample of origin, sequenced in a study of blood T cell repertoires in COVID-19. Assay: immunoSEQ multiplex PCR; the TCRdb copy retains only in-frame clones and omits some. The sample holds 400,000 to 450,000 clones, roughly 87% seen once. The sample taken for sequencing was PBMCs or T cells enriched from blood (not recorded which). The receptors shown here come from a man in his late teens or twenties who had recovered from COVID-19.

This chain links TRBV10-3 with TRBJ1-6; unclear D gene. The CDR3 has 15 residues. Trimming shortened V by 0 bases and J by 7 bases, and 10 bases separated the two germline ends. Germline CDR1 is ENHRY and CDR2 is SYGVKD. The CDR3 bases are TGTGCCATCAGTGAGTCTATCACGGGAAATTCACCCCTCCACTTT. It yields the protein CAISESITGNSPLHF.

Note on this clone: Other DNA sequences in the same sample also yield this CDR3. The chain has TRBV6-5 and TRBJ1-1; D ambiguous. This CDR3 spans 13 amino acids. Germline V lookup: CDR1 MNHEY, CDR2 SVGAGI. Trimming took off 5 bases at V and 4 bases at J, with 11 bases between the two ends. The DNA for the CDR3 is TGTGCCAGCAGTCGGGGTTTGAGCACTGAAGCTTTCTTT. Translated, it gives CASSRGLSTEAFF.

The gene calls are TRBV4-1 and TRBJ1-3, with unresolved D. Germline assignment: CDR1 MGHRA and CDR2 YSYEKL. The CDR3 totals 17 residues. V was cut by 1 base and J by 0 bases, with 13 bases left in between. Here the CDR3 reads CASSQGRGRSSGNTIYF. The DNA of the CDR3 is TGCGCCAGCAGCCAAGGCCGCGGAAGGAGCTCTGGAAACACCATATATTTT.

J is TRBJ1-1 and V is TRBV2; TRBD1 aligns across 7 bases. CDR1 and CDR2 (germline): SNHLY, FYNNEI. The CDR3 extends over 15 amino acids. With 7 bases clipped from V and 1 base from J, the junction kept 9 bases outside the gene matches. CDR3 loop: CASTKGGGKNTEAFF. The CDR3, as DNA: TGTGCCAGCACCAAAGGGGGCGGCAAGAACACTGAAGCTTTCTTT.

The V gene is TRBV2, the J gene TRBJ2-5; 8 nucleotides align to TRBD2. The V and J ends lost 5 bases and 7 bases, in that order; junction bases with no gene match: 6. In germline, CDR1 is SNHLY, CDR2 FYNNEI. The CDR3 spans 13 residues. The chain's CDR3 is CASSTSGTGTQYF. The CDR3, as DNA: TGTGCCAGCAGTACTAGCGGCACGGGGACCCAGTACTTC.

This clone occurred a few times. J is TRBJ1-2 and V is TRBV9; no firm D call. Trimming removed 4 bases at V and 8 bases at J, with 15 bases between. The CDR3 spans 13 residues. Germline lookup yields CDR1 SGDLS and CDR2 YYNGEE. The CDR3 DNA is TGTGCCAGCAGCCTCGGGCCCCCGGGGGGCTACACCTTC. Protein sequence: CASSLGPPGGYTF.

This chain links TRBV11-3 with TRBJ2-1; D not resolved. Trimming shortened V by 5 bases and J by 2 bases, and 16 bases separated the two germline ends. The CDR3 spans 16 residues. Germline loops: CDR1 SGHNT, CDR2 YENEEA. The CDR3 DNA follows: TGTGCCAGCAGCCCCTCGTACGGTCCGACCTACAATGAGCAGTTCTTC. It is translated as CASSPSYGPTYNEQFF.

This clone has just one count. The gene calls are TRBV2 and TRBJ1-5; D gene ambiguous. The germline CDR1 and CDR2 sequences are SNHLY and FYNNEI. The CDR3 totals 13 residues. Deletions cut 4 bases from V and 6 bases from J, with 10 bases between. The CDR3 DNA reads as TGTGCCAGCAGTGGACAAGAAGGTCAGCCCCAGCATTTT. This sequence encodes CASSGQEGQPQHF.

The rearrangement joins TRBV2 to TRBJ1-2; TRBD1 might be the D (5 bases). Per germline, CDR1 SNHLY and CDR2 FYNNEI. There are 14 residues in the CDR3. Trimming left V 4 bases short and J 7 bases short, with 16 bases between. CDR3 sequence: CASSGQTPRGGYTF. In DNA, the CDR3 is TGTGCCAGCAGTGGACAGACCCCTAGAGGTGGCTACACCTTC.

V and J are TRBV19 and TRBJ1-5, with a possible D match to TRBD1 (6 bases). V was trimmed by 4 bases and J by 7 bases, leaving 20 bases between them. The V gene's germline CDR1 is LNHDA and CDR2 SQIVND (reference sequence). The CDR3 extends over 16 amino acids. The CDR3 DNA reads as TGTGCCAGTAGTAGGAGCCCAACAGGGTTAGGGCAGCCCCAGCATTTT. This codes for CASSRSPTGLGQPQHF.

The rearrangement links TRBV10-2 to TRBJ1-4; D is ambiguous. The V end lost 6 bases, the J end lost 8 bases, and 13 bases lay between the germline ends. The CDR3 totals 13 residues. In germline, CDR1 is WSHSY, CDR2 SAAADI. The CDR3 here is CASRAKSGEKLFF. The CDR3, as DNA: TGCGCCAGCAGAGCGAAATCGGGGGAAAAACTGTTTTTT.

V and J are TRBV2 and TRBJ2-7, with a possible D match to TRBD1 (5 bases). Trimming stripped 4 bases from V and 0 bases from J, with 13 bases between. The CDR3 has 15 residues. Germline V gene data show CDR1 as SNHLY and CDR2 as FYNNEI. The CDR3 is CASSGLGALSYEQYF. The DNA for the CDR3 is TGTGCCAGCAGTGGGTTAGGGGCCCTCTCCTACGAGCAGTACTTC.

A single count supports this clone. This rearrangement joins TRBV19 to TRBJ2-7, with 7 bases that match TRBD1. From germline, CDR1 is LNHDA and CDR2 SQIVND (reference sequence). CDR3 size: 13 residues. With V trimmed by 5 bases and J by 6 bases, 7 bases remained unmatched. This chain's CDR3 is CASSEGSGGEQYF. The CDR3 DNA sequence: TGTGCCAGTAGTGAGGGGTCAGGGGGCGAGCAGTACTTC.

CDR3 sequence: CASSQDLAVRAGEQFF. CDR3 nucleotides: TGTGCCAGCAGCCAAGACCTAGCAGTTAGGGCGGGTGAGCAGTTCTTC. This sequence joins TRBV3-1 (or the pseudogene TRBV3-2) and TRBJ2-1; perhaps TRBD2 as D (5 bases). With 0 bases removed from V and 9 bases from J, the gap between germline ends came to 18 bases. The CDR3 consists of 16 residues. CDR1 and CDR2 from the germline V gene are LGHDT and YNNKEL (reference sequence).

The chain links TRBV9 to TRBJ1-2; D unresolved. The CDR3 is 14 amino acids. The V end was cut by 4 bases, the J end by 0 bases, with 10 bases between. The germline V gene has CDR1 SGDLS and CDR2 YYNGEE. DNA of the CDR3: TGTGCCAGCAGCACCCGGGGAGCTAACTATGGCTACACCTTC. Encoded protein: CASSTRGANYGYTF.

Comments on this clone: Other DNA sequences within the sample encode an identical CDR3. The gene calls are TRBV7-3 and TRBJ1-1; no firm D call. CDR1 SGHTA and CDR2 FQGTGA come from the germline V gene. With 4 bases removed from V and 0 bases from J, the gap between germline ends came to 6 bases. This CDR3 has 13 amino acids. CDR3 region: CASSSGMNTEAFF. In DNA, the CDR3 is TGTGCCAGCAGCTCCGGGATGAACACTGAAGCTTTCTTT.

The chain uses TRBV19 and TRBJ1-5; 8 bases fit TRBD1. Germline CDR1 reads LNHDA; CDR2 reads SQIVND (reference sequence). The J segment lost 0 bases and the V segment lost 3 bases, leaving 1 base of the junction unmatched. CDR3 length equals 15 residues. CDR3 amino acids: CASSMTGASNQPQHF. CDR3 DNA sequence: TGTGCCAGTAGTATGACAGGGGCTAGCAATCAGCCCCAGCATTTT.

The J gene is TRBJ1-6, the V gene TRBV15, with D possibly being TRBD1 (5 bases). V lost 3 bases and J lost 8, with 11 bases in between. CDR3 size: 14 residues. Looked up from germline, CDR1 is LNHNV and CDR2 is YYDKDF (reference sequence). The CDR3 coding sequence is TGTGCCACCAGCAGGGGGCATGTGGATTCACCCCTCCACTTT. Residues: CATSRGHVDSPLHF.

This rearrangement joins TRBV4-1 to TRBJ2-1; 9 bases match TRBD2. The CDR3 sequence is 16 residues long. V was clipped by 2 bases and J by 2 bases; unmatched bases: 4. CDR1 MGHRA and CDR2 YSYEKL come from the germline V gene. CDR3 nucleotide sequence: TGCGCCAGCAGCCAATCGTCTAGCGGGGCCTACAATGAGCAGTTCTTC. This translates into CASSQSSSGAYNEQFF.

The CDR3 nucleotides read TGTGCCAGCAGCCCAGGGTCAACTAACTATGGCTACACCTTC. This encodes CASSPGSTNYGYTF. The chain links TRBV6-5 to TRBJ1-2; maybe TRBD1 (5 bases). The CDR3 length is 14 residues. CDR1 MNHEY and CDR2 SVGAGI come from the germline V gene. Trimming removed 6 bases at V and 0 bases at J, with 11 bases between.

V is TRBV13 and J is TRBJ1-1; 8 bases line up with TRBD1. The CDR3 contains 15 residues. CDR1 is PRHDT and CDR2 is FYEKMQ in the germline V gene (reference sequence). Unmatched junction bases numbered 5, after V lost 3 bases and J lost 2 bases. The CDR3 sequence: CASSFVDRGNTEAFF. CDR3 sequence (DNA): TGTGCCAGCAGCTTCGTAGACAGGGGTAACACTGAAGCTTTCTTT. Supplemented by reference TRBV13 and TRBJ1-1, the full variable domain reads AAGVIQSPRHLIKEKRETATLKCYPIPRHDTVYWYQQGPGQDPQFLISFYEKMQSDKGSIPDRFSAQQFSDYHSELNMSSLELGDSALYFCASSFVDRGNTEAFFGQGTRLTVV.

The chain uses TRBV28 and TRBJ1-4, with D tentatively TRBD1 (5 bases). The V end was cut by 3 bases, the J end by 4 bases, with 18 bases between. The CDR3 runs 17 residues. Germline assignment: CDR1 MDHEN and CDR2 SYDVKM. The CDR3 DNA is TGTGCCAGCAGTTTTATGCGGGACCTTAACCTTAATGAAAAACTGTTTTTT. It translates to CASSFMRDLNLNEKLFF.

This chain joins TRBV4-2 and TRBJ2-5; 7 bases are a match to TRBD1. J was trimmed by 5 bases and V by 1 base; bases with no gene match: 7. The CDR3 loop spans 15 amino acids. Germline V gives CDR1 LGHNA, CDR2 YNFKEQ. In nucleotides, the CDR3 is TGTGCCAGCAGCCAAGGTACGAGGGGGCGCGAGACCCAGTACTTC. The encoded protein is CASSQGTRGRETQYF.

The chain carries TRBV7-9 and TRBJ1-2, with 7 nucleotides matching TRBD1. Per germline, CDR1 SEHNR and CDR2 FQNEAQ (reference sequence). The CDR3 has 15 amino acids. V gave up 0 bases and J gave up 6 bases; unmatched junction bases: 7. The CDR3 DNA is TGTGCCAGCAGCTTAGCCGGGACAGACCACGATGGCTACACCTTC. Its translation: CASSLAGTDHDGYTF.

The chain has TRBV7-2 and TRBJ1-1; maybe TRBD1 (5 bases). The CDR3 consists of 13 residues. The germline V and J ends were trimmed by 5 bases and 5 bases, with 12 bases remaining between them. Germline values: CDR1 SGHTA, CDR2 FQGNSA. The CDR3 protein is CASSHGGDTEAFF. In DNA form, the CDR3 reads TGTGCCAGCAGCCACGGGGGGGATACTGAAGCTTTCTTT. Complete variable domain (other parts from reference TRBV7-2 and TRBJ1-1): GAGVSQSPSNKVTEKGKDVELRCDPISGHTALYWYRQSLGQGLEFLIYFQGNSAPDKSGLPSDRFSAERTGGSVSTLTIQRTQQEDSAVYLCASSHGGDTEAFFGQGTRLTVV.

The gene calls are TRBV5-1 and TRBJ1-1; possibly TRBD1 for D (6 bases). The CDR3 is made up of 14 amino acids. With 2 bases removed from V and 5 bases from J, the gap between germline ends came to 13 bases. CDR1 is SGHRS and CDR2 is YFSETQ in the germline V gene. CDR3 coding DNA: TGCGCCAGCAGCTTATCTACAGGGCTGACTGAAGCTTTCTTT. It is translated as CASSLSTGLTEAFF.

The chain recombines TRBV7-3 with TRBJ2-2; TRBD2 agrees at 11 bases. CDR1 and CDR2 from the germline V gene are SGHTA and FQGTGA. This CDR3 comprises 14 residues. Losses at the gene ends were 8 bases for V and 2 bases for J; bases not matched to a gene: 1. CDR3 in amino acids: CASGTSGNTGELFF. The CDR3 region has the DNA TGTGCCAGCGGGACTAGCGGAAACACCGGGGAGCTGTTTTTT. Combining the CDR3 with reference TRBV7-3 and TRBJ2-2 gives the whole variable domain GAGVSQTPSNKVTEKGKYVELRCDPISGHTALYWYRQSLGQGPEFLIYFQGTGAADDSGLPNDRFFAVRPEGSVSTLKIQRTERGDSAVYLCASGTSGNTGELFFGEGSRLTVL.

The J gene is TRBJ2-7, the V gene TRBV5-1, with TRBD1 matching 8 bases. Germline V gene lookup returns CDR1 SGHRS and CDR2 YFSETQ. Germline trimming cut 4 bases from V and 6 bases from J; bases unmatched to any gene: 12. The length of the CDR3 is 15 residues. The CDR3 DNA is TGCGCCAGCAGCCCCGAGGACAGGGCGTGGGGCGAGCAGTACTTC. Translating it yields CASSPEDRAWGEQYF.

V usage is TRBV5-6 and J usage is TRBJ2-5; 11 nucleotides line up with TRBD1. CDR3 length: 16 residues. Trimming removed 4 bases from V and 2 bases from J; junction bases left unmatched: 7. From germline, CDR1 is SGHDT and CDR2 YYEEEE. CDR3 protein: CASSPGTGGGQETQYF. The CDR3 region has the DNA TGTGCCAGCAGCCCCGGGACAGGGGGAGGTCAAGAGACCCAGTACTTC.

V gene TRBV29-1 combines with J gene TRBJ2-2; D uncertain. V gave up 6 bases and J gave up 4 bases, with 15 bases separating them. The CDR3 runs to 14 residues. Germline CDR1 is SQVTM and CDR2 is ANQGSEA. CDR3 amino acids: CSVAPRHSTGELFF. The CDR3, as DNA: TGCAGCGTCGCCCCCCGCCACAGCACCGGGGAGCTGTTTTTT.

This clone turned up a few times. The V and J genes are TRBV7-3 and TRBJ1-4; D gene ambiguous. The V gene lost 6 bases and the J gene lost 3 bases, with 11 bases spanning the gap. The CDR3 spans 14 residues. The V gene's germline CDR1 is SGHTA and CDR2 FQGTGA. The CDR3 region has the DNA TGTGCCAGCAGTGCAGGTCCACCTAATGAAAAACTGTTTTTT. Protein: CASSAGPPNEKLFF.

This rearrangement joins TRBV13 to TRBJ2-3; 7 nucleotides agree with TRBD2. The CDR3 extends over 21 amino acids. The V segment lost 2 bases and the J segment 2 bases; nucleotides outside the gene matches: 22. Germline V gives CDR1 PRHDT, CDR2 FYEKMQ (reference sequence). The CDR3 region is CASSLISWELARERDTDTQYF. The CDR3 coding sequence is TGTGCCAGCAGCTTAATCTCCTGGGAACTAGCGAGAGAAAGAGACACAGATACGCAGTATTTT. Drawing the rest from reference TRBV13 and TRBJ2-3, the complete variable domain is AAGVIQSPRHLIKEKRETATLKCYPIPRHDTVYWYQQGPGQDPQFLISFYEKMQSDKGSIPDRFSAQQFSDYHSELNMSSLELGDSALYFCASSLISWELARERDTDTQYFGPGTRLTVL.